One sample yielded the 9 T cell receptor beta chains listed below, sequenced in a study of CD4 T cells in relation to SARS-CoV-2 and coronaviruses. Antigens of these TCRs are unknown. Profiling relied on immunoSEQ multiplex PCR, and the TCRdb table lists in-frame clones only, not all of them. The sample holds more than 15,000 clones, about 78% seen once. The unexposed donors gave CD4+ T cells in about 2011-2019, prior to COVID-19. The cells were cultured for less than twelve days before CD4+ T cells were isolated. The specimen was CD4+ T cells from PBMCs, cultured in vitro. These receptors were taken from a human donor in good health.

The chain is built from TRBV30 and TRBJ1-5; D is possibly TRBD1 (6 bases). The CDR3 has 12 amino acids. Trimming removed 5 bases at V and 3 bases at J, with 8 bases between. The germline gives CDR1 GTSNPN, CDR2 SVGIG (reference sequence). The DNA for the CDR3 is TGTGCCTGGGGACAGAACAATCAGCCCCAGCATTTT. This translates into CAWGQNNQPQHF.

This clone showed up just once. The rearrangement links TRBV5-1 to TRBJ1-1, with unresolved D. Trimming left V 0 bases short and J 5 bases short, with 14 bases between. This CDR3 region has 15 residues. CDR1 SGHRS and CDR2 YFSETQ come from the germline V gene. CDR3 DNA sequence: TGCGCCAGCAGCTTGGACCTCGGGGTAAGGACTGAAGCTTTCTTT. It encodes CASSLDLGVRTEAFF.

This sequence joins TRBV18 and TRBJ1-1; D possibly corresponds to TRBD1 (6 bases). The CDR3 covers 15 residues. The V gene's germline CDR1 is KGHSH and CDR2 LQKENI. With 1 base removed from V and 5 bases from J, the gap between germline ends came to 14 bases. DNA for the CDR3: TGTGCCAGCTCACCACAGTCTCTAGGACAGACTGAAGCTTTCTTT. It specifies CASSPQSLGQTEAFF.

This clone was detected a few times. The chain links TRBV7-8 to TRBJ2-7; D is unresolved. The CDR3 has 14 residues. V was cut by 2 bases and J by 7 bases, with 15 bases left in between. Germline CDR1 SGHVS, CDR2 FQNEAQ. The CDR3 spells CASSLSPQSQEQYF. The CDR3, as DNA: TGTGCCAGCAGCTTAAGTCCCCAGTCTCAGGAGCAGTACTTC. Combining the CDR3 with reference TRBV7-8 and TRBJ2-7 gives the whole variable domain GAGVSQSPRYKVAKRGQDVALRCDPISGHVSLFWYQQALGQGPEFLTYFQNEAQLDKSGLPSDRFFAERPEGSVSTLKIQRTQQEDSAVYLCASSLSPQSQEQYFGPGTRLTVT.

This chain uses TRBV10-3 with TRBJ1-1; D gene unclear. Germline assignment: CDR1 ENHRY and CDR2 SYGVKD. This CDR3 is built from 15 residues. Between the trimmed V and J ends, which lost 6 bases and 5 bases, there was a span of 19 bases. Written as DNA, the CDR3 is TGTGCCATCAGCCCTCGCGAGGAATTCGAAACTGAAGCTTTCTTT. Translating it yields CAISPREEFETEAFF.

This chain links TRBV24-1 with TRBJ2-3; TRBD1 aligns across 11 bases. This CDR3 region has 18 residues. V lost 6 bases and J lost 1; bases outside the gene matches: 11. CDR1 KGHDR and CDR2 SFDVKD come from the germline V gene. CDR3 sequence: CATSSTGTGGRRTDTQYF. CDR3 in DNA: TGTGCCACCAGTTCAACCGGGACAGGGGGTCGGCGCACAGATACGCAGTATTTT.

J is TRBJ2-1 and V is TRBV5-4; D possibly corresponds to TRBD2 (5 bases). The V and J ends lost 0 bases and 5 bases respectively, with 15 bases between them. The CDR3 contains 16 residues. CDR1 SGHNT and CDR2 YYREEE come from the germline V gene (reference sequence). CDR3 protein: CASSLVRGYGNNEQFF. In DNA, the CDR3 is TGTGCCAGCAGCTTGGTACGCGGGTACGGAAACAATGAGCAGTTCTTC.

The chain joins TRBV5-1 to TRBJ1-4, with a possible D match to TRBD1 (5 bases). From germline, CDR1 is SGHRS and CDR2 YFSETQ. The CDR3 length is 15 residues. V was trimmed by 2 bases and J by 5 bases, leaving 13 bases between them. The CDR3 here is CASSLTARGNEKLFF. CDR3 sequence (DNA): TGCGCCAGCAGCTTAACGGCCCGGGGCAATGAAAAACTGTTTTTT.

The chain carries TRBV6-5 and TRBJ2-5; D may correspond to TRBD1 or TRBD2 (6 bases each). CDR1 is MNHEY and CDR2 is SVGAGI in the germline V gene. The CDR3 runs to 14 residues. V was pared by 5 bases and J by 7 bases, with 17 bases between. The DNA for the CDR3 is TGTGCCAGCAGTCGGGGGCAGGGGACGGGGACCCAGTACTTC. As protein: CASSRGQGTGTQYF.